This entry describes one T cell receptor (beta chain). The antigen this receptor binds is unknown. No qualities accompany the bases; no much larger clone lies one base away. TCR cDNA was made using 5'RACE template switching, a step that added a universal primer site and unique molecular identifiers. Priming for cDNA synthesis came from both the TCR alpha and TCR beta constant segments. Library amplification involved two PCR steps, and the second step added sample barcodes and sequencing adapters. Sequencing of the libraries was done on either Illumina HiSeq 2500 (2x100 bp) or NovaSeq (2x150 bp). As for how the authors treated the data: Reads were demultiplexed and collapsed into UMI consensus sequences with MIGEC, and V(D)J alignment was performed with MiXCR. Vaccine-responding clonotypes were defined with edgeR using replicate PBMC samples, requiring FDR below 0.01 and a log2 fold change above 5 up to day 15. Each bulk clonotype was labeled CD4 or CD8 based on which sequenced repertoire, CD4 or CD8, contained the clonotype at higher abundance. TCRdb applied fastp at Q25 and MiXCR to the public reads, then kept only in-frame beta chains. Entries that share a CDR3 protein sequence are merged under the most common genes and DNA. These V and J calls rely on TCRdb rather than the paper's analysis. This sample lists 300,000 to 400,000 distinct CDR3 sequences; about 8.3% were detected once. Under 20% of the sample comes from the top ten.

This specimen's treatment or condition label, interpreted: live attenuated yellow fever vaccine strain. At each blood-draw timepoint, two biological replicates of bulk PBMCs were obtained. PBMCs were isolated from peripheral blood using a standard Ficoll-Paque protocol. TriZol was used to extract RNA from bulk PBMCs, CD4 and CD8 fractions, and dextramer-positive and dextramer-negative fractions. This entry belongs to a study of T cells after yellow fever vaccination (dated by TCRdb to the late 2010s). About the study as a whole: Libraries from fractions with low cell numbers were prepared with the SMART-Seq v4 Ultra Low Input RNA kit. To follow T-cell clones before and after primary and booster YFV17D yellow fever vaccination, bulk TCR alpha and beta repertoires were sequenced over time. The cohort comprised two healthy male donors, one aged 18 to 30 and one aged 30 to 40 years. Blood was drawn at multiple timepoints before and after primary and secondary immunization, with bulk PBMC replicates and cell subsets isolated. Study-wide findings and limitations: FACS-sorted repertoires could contain abundant contaminating clonotypes from the bulk population, so computational filtering was required. Only a couple of donors were included in the study, so the extent to which the findings can be generalized is limited. After the booster, most of the clones that had expanded following primary vaccination were detected again (about 95% of CD4 and 85% to 90% of CD8), which suggests that memory was broadly maintained. The secondary T-cell response was found to be weaker but faster than the primary response, with a peak reached on day 5 rather than on day 15. A small share of clonotypes occurred in both CD4 and CD8 compartments, likely arising from convergent recombination.

The CDR3, cysteine through phenylalanine, is 17 amino acids long. Kept here is only the CDR3 DNA, which spans 51 bases and is read in frame from base 1. Per the germline V gene, MGHRA is the CDR1 and YSYEKL is the CDR2. At the junction V is shortened by 0 bases and J by 0 bases, with 9 bases in between. The sequence links TRBV4-1 to TRBJ2-6, with no confidently assigned D gene. Sequenced material: PBMCs, taken about 49 days after the first yellow fever vaccination. The clonotype was recovered from a young man who received the YFV17D yellow fever vaccine. The DNA sequence is as follows: TGCGCCAGCAGCCAAGAGGGATGGAGCTCTGGGGCCAACGTCCTGACTTTC. The translation is CASSQEGWSSGANVLTF.